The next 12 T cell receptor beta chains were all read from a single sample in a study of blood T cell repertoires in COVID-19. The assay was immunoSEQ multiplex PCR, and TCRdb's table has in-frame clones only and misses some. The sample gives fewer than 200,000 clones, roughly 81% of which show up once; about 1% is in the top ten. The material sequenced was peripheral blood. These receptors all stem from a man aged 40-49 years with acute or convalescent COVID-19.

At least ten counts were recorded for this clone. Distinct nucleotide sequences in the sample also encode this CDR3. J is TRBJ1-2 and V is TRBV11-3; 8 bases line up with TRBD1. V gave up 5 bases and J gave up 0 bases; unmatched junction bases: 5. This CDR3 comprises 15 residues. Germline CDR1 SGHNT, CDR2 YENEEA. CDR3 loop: CASSNQGASNYGYTF. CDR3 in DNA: TGTGCCAGCAGCAACCAGGGGGCATCTAACTATGGCTACACCTTC. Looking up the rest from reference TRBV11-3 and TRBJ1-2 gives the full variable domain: EAGVVQSPRYKIIEKKQPVAFWCNPISGHNTLYWYLQNLGQGPELLIRYENEEAVDDSQLPKDRFSAERLKGVDSTLKIQPAELGDSAVYLCASSNQGASNYGYTFGSGTRLTVV.

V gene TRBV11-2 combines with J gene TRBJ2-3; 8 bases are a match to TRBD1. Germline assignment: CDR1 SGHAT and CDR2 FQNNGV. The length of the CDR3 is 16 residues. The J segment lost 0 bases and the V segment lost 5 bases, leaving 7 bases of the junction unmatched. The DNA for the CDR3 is TGTGCCAGCAGCACCGGACAGGGTCGTAGCACAGATACGCAGTATTTT. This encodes CASSTGQGRSTDTQYF.

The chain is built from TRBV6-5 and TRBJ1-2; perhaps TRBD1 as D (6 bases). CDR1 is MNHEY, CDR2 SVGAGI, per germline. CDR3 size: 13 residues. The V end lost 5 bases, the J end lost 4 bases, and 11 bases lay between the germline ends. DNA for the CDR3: TGTGCCAGCAGTCAGAGGACAGTCTATGGCTACACCTTC. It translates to CASSQRTVYGYTF.

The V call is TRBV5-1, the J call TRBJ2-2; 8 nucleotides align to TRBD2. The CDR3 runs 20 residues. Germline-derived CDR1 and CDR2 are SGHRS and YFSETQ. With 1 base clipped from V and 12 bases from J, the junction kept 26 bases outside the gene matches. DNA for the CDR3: TGCGCCAGCAGCTTGCCGGACGTTCTCCTTAGCGGGGACCGTGTTGGGAAGCTGTTTTTT. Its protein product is CASSLPDVLLSGDRVGKLFF.

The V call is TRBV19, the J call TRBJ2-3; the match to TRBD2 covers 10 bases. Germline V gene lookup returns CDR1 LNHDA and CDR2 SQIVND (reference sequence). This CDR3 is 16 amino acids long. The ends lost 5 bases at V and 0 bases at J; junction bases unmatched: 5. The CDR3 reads CASSYSGGLSTDTQYF. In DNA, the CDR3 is TGTGCCAGTAGTTATAGCGGGGGGCTTAGCACAGATACGCAGTATTTT.

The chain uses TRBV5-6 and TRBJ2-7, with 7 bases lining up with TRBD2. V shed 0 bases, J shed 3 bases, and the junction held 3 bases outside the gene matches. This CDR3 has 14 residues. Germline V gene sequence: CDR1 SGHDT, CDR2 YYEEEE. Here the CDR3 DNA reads TGTGCCAGCAGCTTGGGGACGGGGGGCTACGAGCAGTACTTC. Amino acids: CASSLGTGGYEQYF.

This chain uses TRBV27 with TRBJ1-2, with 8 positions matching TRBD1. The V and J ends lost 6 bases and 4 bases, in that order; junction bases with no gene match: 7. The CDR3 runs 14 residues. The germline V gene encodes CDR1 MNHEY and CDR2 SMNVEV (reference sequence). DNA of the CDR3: TGTGCCAGCAGCTACGGACAGGGAGTCTATGGCTACACCTTC. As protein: CASSYGQGVYGYTF.

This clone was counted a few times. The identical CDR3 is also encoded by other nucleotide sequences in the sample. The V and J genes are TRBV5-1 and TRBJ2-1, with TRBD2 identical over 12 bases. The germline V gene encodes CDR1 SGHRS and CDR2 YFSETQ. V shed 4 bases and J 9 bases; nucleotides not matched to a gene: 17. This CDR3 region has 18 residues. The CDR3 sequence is CASSPYGASGGEEREQFF. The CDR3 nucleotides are TGCGCCAGCAGCCCTTACGGGGCTAGCGGGGGGGAGGAGCGTGAGCAGTTCTTC.

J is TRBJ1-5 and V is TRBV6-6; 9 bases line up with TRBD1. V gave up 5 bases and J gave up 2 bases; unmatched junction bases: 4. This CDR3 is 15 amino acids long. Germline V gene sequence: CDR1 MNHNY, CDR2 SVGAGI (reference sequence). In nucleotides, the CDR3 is TGTGCCAGCAGTGGGACAGGGTTGGGCAATCAGCCCCAGCATTTT. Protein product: CASSGTGLGNQPQHF.

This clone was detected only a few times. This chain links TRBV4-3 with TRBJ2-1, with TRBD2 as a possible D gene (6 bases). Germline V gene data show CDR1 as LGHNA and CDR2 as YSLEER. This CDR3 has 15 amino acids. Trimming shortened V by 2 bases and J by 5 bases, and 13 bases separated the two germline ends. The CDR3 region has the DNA TGCGCCAGCAGCCAAAGTACTAGCCGGAACAATGAGCAGTTCTTC. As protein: CASSQSTSRNNEQFF.

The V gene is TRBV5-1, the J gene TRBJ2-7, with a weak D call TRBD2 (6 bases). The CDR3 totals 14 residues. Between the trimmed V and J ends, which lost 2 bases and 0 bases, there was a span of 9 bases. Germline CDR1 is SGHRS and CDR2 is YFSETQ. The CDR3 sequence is CASSLWGVSYEQYF. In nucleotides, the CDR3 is TGCGCCAGCAGCTTATGGGGGGTCTCCTACGAGCAGTACTTC.

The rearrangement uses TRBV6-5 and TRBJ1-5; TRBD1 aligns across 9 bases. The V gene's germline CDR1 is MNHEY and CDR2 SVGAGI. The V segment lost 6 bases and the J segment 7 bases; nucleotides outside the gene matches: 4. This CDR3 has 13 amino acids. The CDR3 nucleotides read TGTGCCAGCAGACAGGGGGCTCGGCAGCCCCAGCATTTT. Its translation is CASRQGARQPQHF.